This is a list of T cell receptor beta chains from one sample in a study of a mutant IDH1 vaccine in newly diagnosed glioma. Sequencing was performed with immunoSEQ multiplex PCR; in TCRdb, only in-frame clones are kept and a portion is missing. The sample carries around 70,000 clones, roughly 83% recorded once. Their target antigens are unknown. Material: PBMCs, obtained from a glioma patient whose treatment included an IDH1 peptide vaccine. The receptor source for this set is a man in his late teens or twenties with glioma. CDR3s include the opening cysteine and the closing phenylalanine or tryptophan. Fields, in order: clone size, J gene, V gene, D gene, CDR3 DNA, CDR3 protein. D genes are given only for firm matches. Clone size is stated in some rows and not others, as once, few, many or a class when expanded.

NA TRBJ1-5 TRBV9 TRBD1 TGTGCCAGCAGCGCCGGGACAGGGGGCGTCGAGCCCCAGCATTTT CASSAGTGGVEPQHF
NA TRBJ1-1 TRBV28 TRBD1 TGTGCCAGCAGTCCGGGACAGGTCAGGACTGAAGCTTTCTTT CASSPGQVRTEAFF
NA TRBJ2-3 TRBV5-1 NA TGCGCCAGCACCTGGGGGAGACGAAGGGCCACAGATACGCAGTATTTT CASTWGRRRATDTQYF
NA TRBJ2-3 TRBV30 NA TGTGCCTGGAGTCCCCTCGCACTAGCTCGAACAGATACGCAGTATTTT CAWSPLALARTDTQYF
NA TRBJ2-7 TRBV6-1 NA TGTGCCAGCAGTCTCCGGGATCTAGCCTACGAGCAGTACTTC CASSLRDLAYEQYF
NA TRBJ1-4 TRBV29-1 TRBD1 TGCAGCGTTGGAGACAGGGGGCTTACTGAAAAACTGTTTTTT CSVGDRGLTEKLFF
NA TRBJ2-7 TRBV5-6 TRBD1 TGTGCCAGCAGTCGTACTCGGGACAGGGAAGCCTACGAGCAGTACTTC CASSRTRDREAYEQYF
NA TRBJ2-5 TRBV5-8 NA TGTGCCAGCAGCTTGGGAGGGCAAGAGACCCAGTACTTC CASSLGGQETQYF
NA TRBJ1-6 TRBV13 NA TGTGCCAGCAGCGTGGGAGGACTTCAATCACCCCTCCACTTT CASSVGGLQSPLHF
NA TRBJ1-1 TRBV5-1 NA TGCGCCAGCACCCCCGGCAGGGGACGGAACACTGAAGCTTTCTTT CASTPGRGRNTEAFF
NA TRBJ2-7 TRBV30 NA TGTGCCTGGAACCGGGACACTCCTTACGAGCAGTACTTC CAWNRDTPYEQYF
NA TRBJ2-5 TRBV5-4 NA TGTGCCAGCAGCTTGGTGGCCGATCGGGAGACCCAGTACTTC CASSLVADRETQYF
NA TRBJ2-7 TRBV7-2 NA TGTGCCAGCAGCCCTTTGAGCTCCTACGAGCAGTACTTC CASSPLSSYEQYF
NA TRBJ1-5 TRBV4-1 TRBD1 TGCGCCAGCAGCCAAGGTGTACAGGGGAACCAGCCCCAGCATTTT CASSQGVQGNQPQHF
NA TRBJ2-2 TRBV11-2 TRBD2 TGTGCCAGCAGCCCTTTCGGGACTAGCGGTTCCGGGGAGCTGTTTTTT CASSPFGTSGSGELFF
NA TRBJ2-7 TRBV10-3 TRBD2 TGTGCCATCACAGCGGGAGGAACCTACGAGCAGTACTTC CAITAGGTYEQYF
NA TRBJ2-3 TRBV5-6 TRBD1 TGTGCCAGCAGCGAAACAACCAGGGGGACAGATACGCAGTATTTT CASSETTRGTDTQYF
NA TRBJ1-1 TRBV7-3 NA TGTGCCAGCAGCCTACTTCTCGGGGCTTTCTTT CASSLLLGAFF
NA TRBJ2-5 TRBV7-6 TRBD2 TGTGCCAGCCTCAGAGGGCTAGCGGGAGAGACCCAGTACTTC CASLRGLAGETQYF
NA TRBJ1-3 TRBV7-2 TRBD1 TGTGCCAGCAGCTTTACAGGGGGCTCTGGAAACACCATATATTTT CASSFTGGSGNTIYF
NA TRBJ1-5 TRBV27 TRBD1 TGTGCCAGCAGTCCCCGCCAGGGGGCATCTCAGCCCCAGCATTTT CASSPRQGASQPQHF
NA TRBJ1-2 TRBV7-8 NA NA CASSPRVGGGNTF
NA TRBJ2-7 TRBV12-1 NA TGTGCCAGCAGCTTTCTAGCGGCTACCTACGAGCAGTACTTC CASSFLAATYEQYF
NA TRBJ2-5 TRBV4-1 NA TGCGCCAGCAGCCAAGGCTTTCACAGGGGGTCGGCGGGGGAATATTGGGAGACCCAGTACTTC CASSQGFHRGSAGEYWETQYF
NA TRBJ1-1 TRBV5-4 NA TGTGCCAGCAGCCTCCCTCACAGGGTAGGGAACACTGAAGCTTTCTTT CASSLPHRVGNTEAFF
NA TRBJ2-5 TRBV5-1 TRBD1 TGCGCCAGCAGCTTGATTCTCCGGGACAGGGTAGGAGAGACCCAGTACTTC CASSLILRDRVGETQYF
NA TRBJ1-1 TRBV5-1 NA TGCGCCAGCAGCTTGGCCCAGGGGAGGAACACTGAAGCTTTCTTT CASSLAQGRNTEAFF
NA TRBJ1-2 TRBV9 NA TGTGCCAGCAGCGTAGTCGGCCAGGGGCCATCGCCGGTCTATGGCTACACCTTC CASSVVGQGPSPVYGYTF
few TRBJ1-1 TRBV25-1 NA TGTGCCAGCAGAAAGACTTACGACACTGAAGCTTTCTTT CASRKTYDTEAFF
NA TRBJ2-1 TRBV7-9 TRBD1 TGTGCCAGCAGCTCCGGGACAGGCAACTACAATGAGCAGTTCTTC CASSSGTGNYNEQFF
NA TRBJ2-2 TRBV29-1 TRBD1 TGCAGCGTCGACAGGGGGCGAACCGGGGAGCTGTTTTTT CSVDRGRTGELFF
NA TRBJ2-1 TRBV5-1 NA TGCGCCAGCAGCTTGGGAGGGGGGGGGAGCTCCTACAATGAGCAGTTCTTC CASSLGGGGSSYNEQFF
NA TRBJ1-3 TRBV13 NA TGTGCCAGCAGCCCCTTTTTCAGGGACAACACCATATATTTT CASSPFFRDNTIYF
once TRBJ1-4 TRBV7-6 TRBD1 TGTGCCAGCAGCTCGTCGGCGGGACAGTGGGATGAAAAACTGTTTTTT CASSSSAGQWDEKLFF
NA TRBJ2-1 TRBV11-2 NA TGTGCCAGCAGCTTATCATTGGAGGGTAGCTCCTACAATGAGCAGTTCTTC CASSLSLEGSSYNEQFF
NA TRBJ1-6 TRBV29-1 TRBD1 TGCAGCGTTAAAGGGACAGGGAGTAATTCACCCCTCCACTTT CSVKGTGSNSPLHF
NA TRBJ1-2 TRBV4-1 NA TGCGCCAGCAGCCAGGACAGAGGGGCCGGAATCTATGGCTACACCTTC CASSQDRGAGIYGYTF
NA TRBJ1-1 TRBV6-5 TRBD1 TGTGCCAGCAGCAGACGCAGGGGGGGGATGTGGGAAGCTTTCTTT CASSRRRGGMWEAFF
NA TRBJ1-2 TRBV30 NA TGTGCCTGGGCCCCGGGGGGGGGCGTGAGCTACACCTTC CAWAPGGGVSYTF
few TRBJ1-1 TRBV6-5 NA TGTGCCAGCAGTTACTCAAGAGTGGGAACTGAAGCTTTCTTT CASSYSRVGTEAFF